Given below is one T cell receptor beta chain in context. Its cognate antigen has yet to be identified. No qualities accompany the bases; no much larger clone lies one base away. This sample is drawn from a study of cytomegalovirus exposure and HLA in healthy donors (dated 2017 in TCRdb). With respect to the entire study: In an earlier analysis of some 550 of the donors, 250 to 350 Gb of sequence data and 117 million unique TCR beta sequences from 180 million or so T cells were reported. Because of strong linkage in the cohort, five DR-DQ haplotypes were treated as single units for association and clustering. On average, about 200,000 unique TCR beta nucleotide sequences were sequenced per donor among a few hundred genotyped donors of the cohort, with roughly 18% of those sequences being non-productive. Of the 300 to 500 genotyped donors, 65% to 90% were placed in the genetic ancestry cluster associated with self-reported Caucasian donors. The study was designed to test whether signatures of past pathogen exposure could be identified by cataloging public T cell receptors. To study patterns of TCR occurrence, a later analysis re-analyzed previously published TCR beta repertoires from around 670 donors and added high-resolution HLA genotyping. The number of typed donors differed by locus: about 620-630 for A, B, C, DRB1 and DQB1; 500 to 550 for DQA1; around 610 for DPA1; and around 490 for DPB1. In a later genetic analysis, genome-wide SNP genotypes for about 55% of the roughly 700 donors were used, and that subset was treated as a discovery cohort. An earlier analysis of 587 of the donors applied high-throughput TCR beta sequencing to assess whether each TCR beta V gene segment acted as functional or pseudogenic. In addition to the first cohort of 666 subjects, a separate validation cohort of approximately 110 different subjects was used. High-throughput TCR immunosequencing, statistical association of individual TCRs with disease status, and machine learning were combined to predict cytomegalovirus infection status. About 280 gigabases of sequencing data and tens of millions of unique TCR sequences were included in an early release covering about 600 HLA-typed donors. Rather than drawing on any new phenotypic data, the later analysis identified candidate immune exposures from TCR beta sequences and the way those sequences occurred across donors. The T cell repertoires of some 670 subjects were profiled by immunosequencing and related to cytomegalovirus serostatus. All discovery cohort repertoires had been generated using a single sequencing platform. Class I and class II HLA loci were covered by the typing at four-digit resolution. Donor age, sex, ethnicity and CMV serostatus were collected together with the repertoire data.

Preparation of the library involved the immunoSEQ multiplex PCR assay. For the multiplex PCR, a mixture combining 60 forward primers for TCR Vbeta segments and 13 reverse primers for TCR Jbeta segments was used. A multiplex PCR assay on genomic DNA amplified the CDR3 region of rearranged TCR beta genes. Amplified TCR beta libraries were sequenced as 87-base-pair reads on the Illumina HiSeq System. From the authors' description of their analysis: A later analysis tallied roughly 76 million unique TCR beta chains across the 650 to 750 repertoires, and approximately 12 million of those chains were shared by two or more donors. A nearest-neighbor algorithm error-corrected the raw reads and collapsed the reads into unique sequences, merging closely related sequences to remove PCR and sequencing errors. V, D and J gene segments were assigned by aligning CDR3 sequences to IMGT reference sequences. For a sequence to be retained, at least a six-nucleotide match to both a V gene segment and a J gene segment was required. Rearrangements were called productive when the CDR3 lacked stop codons and stayed in frame with V and J; all others were non-productive. CDR3 was defined according to IMGT convention as the region running from the second conserved V-encoded cysteine to the conserved J-encoded phenylalanine. The earlier analysis of roughly 590 of the donors excluded sequences that lacked an unambiguous match to a single V gene segment. An earlier analysis of around 600 of the donors classified V segments as functional when productive rearrangements were above 56.7% and as segregating when the standard deviation between donors was above 5%. A statistical classification framework was built to diagnose cytomegalovirus status from the catalog of TCR beta chain sequences. In a later analysis, TCR nucleotide sequences were compared against IMGT/GENE-DB human TR gene sequences so that V and J genes could be assigned. A later analysis assigned CDR3 sequences and most-parsimonious VDJ recombination scenarios with the TCRdist pipeline. A later analysis defined each TCR beta chain by its CDR3 amino acid sequence plus V-gene family, and excluded reads lacking a unique V-gene family. To address suspected cross-contamination and a sequencing artifact, a later analysis removed a few hundred highly shared, low-generation-probability nucleotide sequences. A later analysis calculated a clonal expansion index for each public chain from normalized within-repertoire ranks of inferred template counts. A later analysis computed generation probabilities with a VDJ recombination model fitted to out-of-frame rearrangements, and checked the results against IGoR. Hypergeometric tests were used in a later analysis to score TCR-TCR, TCR-HLA and TCR-CMV co-occurrence, with a repertoire-size bias correction applied to the TCR pairs. In a later analysis, false discovery rates were estimated by permuting HLA or CMV assignments 20 times. In a later analysis, co-occurring TCRs were grouped using DBSCAN, and TCRdist sequence similarity was added for clustering within HLA-allele-positive subsets. Co-occurrence clustering excluded repertoires with fewer than 30,000 or more than 120,000 public chains, plus five with anomalous nucleotide sharing. TCRdb's version of the immuneACCESS table is confined to in-frame rearrangements and falls short of the full clone set. An unresolved V gene accounts for under half of the shortfall where checked; the remainder is of unknown origin. V, J and clone size reflect that table, while D and trimming were determined from the DNA. The table for this sample lists more than 200,000 clones; about 80% of them were counted only once. The ten largest account for about 1.7% of the sample.

CDR1 MNHEY and CDR2 SMNVEV were looked up in the germline V gene (reference sequence). The CDR3 contains 12 residues, cysteine and phenylalanine counted. Only CDR3 DNA is held: 36 bases, read in frame from base 1. V is trimmed back by 7 bases and J by 9 bases, and the junction contains 6 bases that no gene match accounts for. On the study overall, not on this receptor specifically: Because the 87-base-pair reads could not distinguish some IMGT-functional V segments, including TRBV6-2 and TRBV6-3, those segments were excluded. In vitro tests confirmed that a few of the cytomegalovirus-associated TCR beta chains recognize cytomegalovirus antigens. For the cohort, immune exposure information was limited to CMV serostatus. Because some donors lacked HLA typing at each locus, the association tests relied only on the typed subset. According to the authors, the approach could potentially be generalized to other disease states and immunological phenotypes. Assigning TCR associations to individual alleles was difficult when HLA alleles, especially DR and DQ, strongly co-occurred. In an earlier analysis of approximately 590 of the donors, most TCR beta V segments appeared in productive rearrangements about 90% or about 30% of the time, broadly matching IMGT annotations. Compared with the approximately 670-donor mean, donors in an Asian-associated ancestry cluster had fewer N-insertions in productive TCRs, according to a later genetic analysis. Linkage disequilibrium might explain the correlated functional status among segregating V segments, but an unknown experimental factor could not be excluded. In the study, around 150 TCR beta chains were listed as associated with cytomegalovirus. At a false discovery rate of 0.05, a later analysis linked approximately 18,000 TCR beta sequences to specific HLA alleles. This cohort had only TCR beta chains sequenced, and the lack of alpha or paired-chain data limited which features could be detected. The classifier was reported to diagnose cytomegalovirus status with high specificity and sensitivity in both the original cohort and the validation cohort. In a later analysis, several top co-occurrence clusters were reported to appear linked to parvovirus B19, influenza, CMV and Epstein-Barr virus. Presence/absence analyses assumed roughly uniform sequencing depth across donors, an assumption that may not hold. Because counts were too low, approximately 18 rarely observed V segments, including chromosome 9 orphons, were excluded from the earlier analysis of about 500 of the donors. Across donors, most TCR sequences were observed very rarely, whereas some public TCRs were present in many individuals. In a later analysis, HLA-associated TCR beta chains were found to be more clonally expanded and to have lower generation probabilities than equally common non-associated chains. A further reported finding was that TCR beta sequences accurately predicted the HLA-A and HLA-B alleles for most subjects in the first cohort. V-gene and J-gene trimming of TCR beta chains was associated with a missense DCLRE1C variant in a later genetic analysis, and the association was replicated in an independent cohort. A group of highly shared sequence variants was considered likely to be a technical artifact of the sequencing pipeline. According to a later analysis, TCR association rates differed among HLA loci, with DRB1 alleles showing the most associated TCRs and HLA-C alleles showing the fewest. According to a later analysis, most CMV-associated TCR beta chains appeared to be HLA-restricted, and the HLA associations seemed to be driven largely by CMV exposure.

The cohort comprised 710 or so healthy bone marrow donors. At the time of sampling, all cohort members were nominally healthy, though unrecorded immune exposures were likely present. The donor was CMV seronegative and was included in the group of 352 seronegative cohort members. A peripheral blood sample was provided by each donor, and peripheral blood mononuclear cells were used for TCR beta sequencing. Genomic DNA was extracted from the blood cell samples with the Qiagen DNeasy Blood Extraction Kit. The sequence is built from TRBV27 and TRBJ2-1, with 7 bases aligning to TRBD1. The receptor was isolated from a male donor in good health and CMV-seronegative. The material sequenced was PBMCs. The DNA sequence is given as TGTGCCAGCAACGACAGGGCGGGTGAGCAGTTCTTC. It translates to CASNDRAGEQFF.